One and the same sample provided the 3 T cell receptor beta chains below, sequenced in a study of T cell changes during pregnancy in multiple sclerosis. Generated by immunoSEQ multiplex PCR, the TCRdb table keeps only in-frame clones and is missing some. This sample has some 60,000 clones, with less than 95% found just once. The specimen was peripheral blood, collected after pregnancy. The receptors originated from a female donor in good health, enrolled as a control in a pregnancy study.

V and J are TRBV7-6 and TRBJ2-2; D unclear. The CDR3 is 14 residues long. Looked up from germline, CDR1 is SGHVS and CDR2 is FNYEAQ. The V gene lost 2 bases and the J gene lost 1 base, with 5 bases spanning the gap. CDR3 region: CASSLFQNTGELFF. DNA of the CDR3: TGTGCCAGCAGCTTATTCCAGAACACCGGGGAGCTGTTTTTT. The full variable domain, with the rest looked up from reference TRBV7-6 and TRBJ2-2, is GAGVSQSPRYKVTKRGQDVALRCDPISGHVSLYWYRQALGQGPEFLTYFNYEAQQDKSGLPNDRFSAERPEGSISTLTIQRTEQRDSAMYRCASSLFQNTGELFFGEGSRLTVL.

The CDR3 sequence is CASSLEFGGSEKLFF. Written as DNA, the CDR3 is TGTGCCAGCAGCTTAGAGTTCGGGGGATCCGAAAAACTGTTTTTT. The gene calls are TRBV7-6 and TRBJ1-4; tentatively, D is TRBD1 (5 bases). Germline CDR1 is SGHVS and CDR2 is FNYEAQ. CDR3 size: 15 residues. V gave up 1 base and J gave up 8 bases, with 14 bases separating them. Combining the CDR3 with reference TRBV7-6 and TRBJ1-4 gives the whole variable domain GAGVSQSPRYKVTKRGQDVALRCDPISGHVSLYWYRQALGQGPEFLTYFNYEAQQDKSGLPNDRFSAERPEGSISTLTIQRTEQRDSAMYRCASSLEFGGSEKLFFGSGTQLSVL.

This chain uses TRBV14 with TRBJ2-7, with D possibly TRBD2 on 5 matching bases. The germline V gene has CDR1 SGHDN and CDR2 FVKESK. The CDR3 covers 15 residues. The V and J ends lost 4 bases and 4 bases respectively, with 17 bases between them. This chain's CDR3 is CASSRLTGSFYEQYF. The CDR3 DNA is TGTGCCAGCAGCCGACTTACGGGATCCTTTTACGAGCAGTACTTC.